The rows below give T cell receptor beta chains drawn from one sample of a study of cytomegalovirus exposure and HLA in healthy donors. Profiled with immunoSEQ multiplex PCR; TCRdb holds only in-frame clones, not every one. The top ten hold around 1.5% of the sample, which has about 170,000 clones, 82% seen once. Sequenced: PBMCs. Receptor source: a girl aged 5-17 years in good health and CMV-seropositive. Both conserved end residues are part of each CDR3. Fields, in order: J gene, CDR3 length, V gene, D gene, clone size, CDR3 protein, CDR3 DNA. The D gene is left open where the match is weak. Size values are once, few and many counts, or a class for expanded clones, and some rows have none.

TRBJ2-5	16	TRBV5-1	TRBD2	.	CASSLEMRGGLETQYF	TGCGCCAGCAGCTTGGAAATGCGGGGGGGCTTGGAGACCCAGTACTTC
TRBJ1-3	16	TRBV6-6	.	.	CASSYSGPGLGNTIYF	TGTGCCAGCAGTTACTCAGGACCCGGACTGGGAAACACCATATATTTT
TRBJ2-2	15	TRBV28	TRBD2	.	CASSTPGLATRELFF	TGTGCCAGCAGTACTCCAGGACTAGCCACGCGGGAGCTGTTTTTT
TRBJ2-2	15	TRBV6-5	TRBD1	.	CASSYRTGNTGELFF	TGTGCCAGCAGTTACAGGACAGGGAACACCGGGGAGCTGTTTTTT
TRBJ1-3	15	TRBV5-1	.	.	CASSSHPVSGNTIYF	TGCGCCAGCAGCTCTCATCCGGTCTCTGGAAACACCATATATTTT
TRBJ2-5	15	TRBV5-1	TRBD1	.	CASGSGTGSAETQYF	TGCGCCAGCGGAAGCGGGACAGGGAGCGCGGAGACCCAGTACTTC
TRBJ1-2	13	TRBV19	.	few	CATSGGKRLGYTF	TGTGCCACCTCGGGCGGGAAACGGCTTGGCTACACCTTC
TRBJ2-3	12	TRBV5-1	.	.	CASSLAADTQYF	TGCGCCAGCAGCTTGGCGGCAGATACGCAGTATTTT
TRBJ2-3	14	TRBV7-3	.	.	CASSLAGGSDTQYF	TGTGCCAGCAGCTTAGCGGGTGGTTCAGATACGCAGTATTTT
TRBJ2-5	15	TRBV7-3	TRBD2	.	CASSLSGTKEETQYF	TGTGCCAGCAGCTTATCTGGGACTAAGGAAGAGACCCAGTACTTC
TRBJ2-4	15	TRBV18	TRBD1	.	CASSQGTGGSDIQYF	TGTGCCAGCTCACAGGGGACAGGGGGCTCGGACATTCAGTACTTC
TRBJ2-7	13	TRBV29-1	TRBD1	.	CSVGRDSPYEQYF	TGCAGCGTTGGACGGGACAGCCCCTACGAGCAGTACTTC